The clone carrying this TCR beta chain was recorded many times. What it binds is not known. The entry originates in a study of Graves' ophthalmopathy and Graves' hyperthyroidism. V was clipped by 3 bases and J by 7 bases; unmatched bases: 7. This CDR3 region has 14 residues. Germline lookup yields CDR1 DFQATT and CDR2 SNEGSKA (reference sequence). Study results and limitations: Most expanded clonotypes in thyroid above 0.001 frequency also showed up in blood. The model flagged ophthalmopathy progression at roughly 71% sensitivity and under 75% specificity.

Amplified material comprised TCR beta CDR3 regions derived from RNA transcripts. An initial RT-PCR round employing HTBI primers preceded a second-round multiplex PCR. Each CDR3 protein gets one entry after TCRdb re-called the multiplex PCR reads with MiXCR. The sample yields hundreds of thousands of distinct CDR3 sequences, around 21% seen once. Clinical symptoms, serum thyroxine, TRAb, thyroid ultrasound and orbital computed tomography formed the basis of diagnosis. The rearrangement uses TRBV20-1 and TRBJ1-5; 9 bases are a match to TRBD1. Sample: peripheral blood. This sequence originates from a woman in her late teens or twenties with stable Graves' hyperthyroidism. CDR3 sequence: CSASRDRERQPQHF. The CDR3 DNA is TGCAGTGCTAGCCGGGACAGGGAAAGACAGCCCCAGCATTTT.